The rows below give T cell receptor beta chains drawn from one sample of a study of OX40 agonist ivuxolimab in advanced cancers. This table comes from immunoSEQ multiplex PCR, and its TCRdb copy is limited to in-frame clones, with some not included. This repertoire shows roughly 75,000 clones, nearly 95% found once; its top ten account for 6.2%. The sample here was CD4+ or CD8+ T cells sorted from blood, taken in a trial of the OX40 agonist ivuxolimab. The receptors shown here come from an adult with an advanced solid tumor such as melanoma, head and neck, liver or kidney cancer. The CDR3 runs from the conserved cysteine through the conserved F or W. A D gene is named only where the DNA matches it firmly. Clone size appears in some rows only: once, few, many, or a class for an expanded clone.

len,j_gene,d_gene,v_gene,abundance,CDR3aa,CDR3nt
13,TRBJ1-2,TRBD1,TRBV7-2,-,CASSLDRGYGYTF,TGTGCCAGCAGCCTTGACAGGGGCTATGGCTACACCTTC
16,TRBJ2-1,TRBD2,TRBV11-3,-,CASSPLGGRAANEQFF,TGTGCCAGCAGCCCACTGGGCGGGAGGGCCGCCAATGAGCAGTTCTTC
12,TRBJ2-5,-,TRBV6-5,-,CASKGLTETQYF,TGTGCCAGCAAAGGCCTAACGGAGACCCAGTACTTC
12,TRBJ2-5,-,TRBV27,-,CASSFEGETQYF,TGTGCCAGCAGTTTTGAGGGGGAGACCCAGTACTTC
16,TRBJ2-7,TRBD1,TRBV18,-,CASSPPLGTGEHEQYF,TGTGCCAGCTCACCACCCTTAGGGACAGGGGAGCACGAGCAGTACTTC
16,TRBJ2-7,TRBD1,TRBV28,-,CASSLFWTGGNNEQYF,TGTGCCAGCAGTTTATTTTGGACAGGGGGCAACAACGAGCAGTACTTC
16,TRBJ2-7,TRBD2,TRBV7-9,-,CASSPVLAGPLYEQYF,TGTGCCAGCAGCCCCGTCCTAGCGGGACCCCTCTACGAGCAGTACTTC
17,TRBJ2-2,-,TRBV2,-,CASVPSMRALGTGELFF,TGTGCCAGCGTACCCTCCATGAGGGCTCTAGGCACCGGGGAGCTGTTTTTT
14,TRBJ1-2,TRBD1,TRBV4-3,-,CASSQDRDSYGYTF,TGCGCCAGCAGCCAAGACCGGGACAGCTATGGCTACACCTTC
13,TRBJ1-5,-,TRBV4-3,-,CASSQAPGQPQHF,TGCGCCAGCAGCCAAGCCCCAGGACAGCCCCAGCATTTT
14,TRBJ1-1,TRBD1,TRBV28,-,CASTARTGPPEAFF,TGTGCCAGCACCGCTCGGACAGGGCCCCCCGAAGCTTTCTTT
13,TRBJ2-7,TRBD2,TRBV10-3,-,CATSSGSSYEQYF,TGTGCCACCTCTAGCGGGTCCTCCTACGAGCAGTACTTC
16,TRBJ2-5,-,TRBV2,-,CASSEVEGGYQETQYF,TGTGCCAGCAGTGAGGTGGAGGGGGGGTACCAAGAGACCCAGTACTTC
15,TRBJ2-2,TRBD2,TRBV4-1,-,CASSQDWTSLGELFF,TGCGCCAGCAGCCAAGATTGGACTAGCCTCGGGGAGCTGTTTTTT
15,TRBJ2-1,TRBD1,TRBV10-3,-,CAISGTGEGFNEQFF,TGTGCCATCAGTGGGACAGGGGAAGGATTTAATGAGCAGTTCTTC
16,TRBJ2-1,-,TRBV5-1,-,CASSLTGASSYNEQFF,TGCGCCAGCAGCTTGACGGGGGCGAGCTCCTACAATGAGCAGTTCTTC
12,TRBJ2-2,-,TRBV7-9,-,CASAITTGELFF,TGTGCCAGCGCGATAACCACCGGGGAGCTGTTTTTT
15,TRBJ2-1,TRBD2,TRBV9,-,CASSVRGGSYNEQFF,TGTGCCAGCAGCGTCCGGGGGGGCTCCTACAATGAGCAGTTCTTC
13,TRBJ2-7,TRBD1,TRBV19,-,CASSAGQGYEQYF,TGTGCCAGTAGTGCTGGACAGGGCTACGAGCAGTACTTC
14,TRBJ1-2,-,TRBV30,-,CAWSLGGRGYGYTF,TGTGCCTGGAGTTTGGGTGGCCGGGGCTATGGCTACACCTTC
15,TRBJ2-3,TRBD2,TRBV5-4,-,CASIMAGGPPDTQYF,TGTGCCAGCATTATGGCGGGAGGGCCCCCAGATACGCAGTATTTT
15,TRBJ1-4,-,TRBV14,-,CASSQDSGFGEKLFF,TGTGCCAGCAGCCAAGATTCCGGTTTTGGTGAAAAACTGTTTTTT
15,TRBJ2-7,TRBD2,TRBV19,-,CASTPSLAPSYEQYF,TGTGCCAGTACCCCTTCACTAGCGCCGTCCTACGAGCAGTACTTC
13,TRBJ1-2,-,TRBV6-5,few,CASKERAQRGYTF,TGTGCCAGCAAGGAGAGGGCCCAGCGCGGCTACACCTTC
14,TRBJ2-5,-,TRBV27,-,CASSLFGTKETQYF,TGTGCCAGCAGTTTATTTGGGACGAAAGAGACCCAGTACTTC
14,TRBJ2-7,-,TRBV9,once,CASSVDRVPYEQYF,TGTGCCAGCAGCGTAGATAGGGTGCCCTACGAGCAGTACTTC
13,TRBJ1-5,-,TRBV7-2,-,CASSFGGIQPQHF,TGTGCCAGCAGCTTTGGAGGGATTCAGCCCCAGCATTTT
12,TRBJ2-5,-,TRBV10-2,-,CASMRRAETQYF,TGCGCCAGCATGAGGCGGGCGGAGACCCAGTACTTC
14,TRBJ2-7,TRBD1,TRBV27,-,CASSFGTGVYEQYF,TGTGCCAGCAGTTTCGGGACAGGGGTCTACGAGCAGTACTTC
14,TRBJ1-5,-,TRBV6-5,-,CASSYSNQGQPQHF,TGTGCCAGCAGTTACTCGAATCAGGGACAGCCCCAGCATTTT
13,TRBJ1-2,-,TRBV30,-,CAQTLGPPYGYTF,TGTGCCCAAACCCTGGGCCCCCCCTATGGCTACACCTTC
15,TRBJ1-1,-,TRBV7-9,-,CASSLSTRPNTEAFF,TGTGCCAGCAGCTTGTCCACTAGACCTAACACTGAAGCTTTCTTT
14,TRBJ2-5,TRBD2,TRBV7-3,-,CASSASGGQETQYF,TGTGCCAGCAGCGCTAGCGGGGGCCAAGAGACCCAGTACTTC
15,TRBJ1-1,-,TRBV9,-,CASSRGVGMNTEAFF,TGTGCCAGCAGCCGAGGGGTGGGGATGAACACTGAAGCTTTCTTT
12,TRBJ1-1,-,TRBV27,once,CASSGVNTEAFF,TGTGCCAGCAGCGGGGTTAACACTGAAGCTTTCTTT
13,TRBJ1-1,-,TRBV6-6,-,CASSYSNLEAAFF,TGTGCCAGCAGTTACTCGAATTTGGAAGCGGCTTTCTTT
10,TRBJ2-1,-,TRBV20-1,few,CSAWNNEQFF,TGCAGTGCTTGGAACAATGAGCAGTTCTTC
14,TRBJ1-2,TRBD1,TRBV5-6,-,CASSWGTANYGYTF,TGTGCCAGCAGCTGGGGGACAGCTAACTATGGCTACACCTTC
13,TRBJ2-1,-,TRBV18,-,CASSPPMTGQQFF,TGTGCCAGCTCACCACCGATGACAGGACAGCAGTTCTTC
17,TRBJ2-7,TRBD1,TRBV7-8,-,CASSPGTGAYGDYEQYF,TGTGCCAGCAGCCCGGGGACAGGGGCCTACGGGGACTACGAGCAGTACTTC
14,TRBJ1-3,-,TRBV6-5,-,CASSPGVTGNTIYF,TGTGCCAGCAGTCCAGGGGTAACTGGAAACACCATATATTTT
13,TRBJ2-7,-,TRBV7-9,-,CASSLAGDYEQYF,TGTGCCAGCAGCTTAGCCGGTGACTACGAGCAGTACTTC
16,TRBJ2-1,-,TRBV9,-,CASSPLGGRDGYEQFF,TGTGCCAGCAGCCCTCTAGGAGGGCGGGATGGATATGAGCAGTTCTTC
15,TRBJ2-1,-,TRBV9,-,CASSVFGSSYNEQFF,TGTGCCAGCAGCGTGTTCGGGAGCTCCTACAATGAGCAGTTCTTC
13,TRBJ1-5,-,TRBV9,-,CASSVEWGQPQHF,TGTGCCAGCAGCGTAGAGTGGGGTCAGCCCCAGCATTTT
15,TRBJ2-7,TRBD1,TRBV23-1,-,CASSQSGDRVHEQYF,TGCGCCAGCAGTCAATCGGGGGACAGGGTCCACGAGCAGTACTTC
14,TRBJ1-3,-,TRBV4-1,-,CASSHPDRANTIYF,TGCGCCAGCAGCCACCCTGACAGAGCAAACACCATATATTTT
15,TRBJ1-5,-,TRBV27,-,CASSFGSQGNQPQHF,TGTGCCAGCAGTTTCGGCTCCCAGGGCAATCAGCCCCAGCATTTT
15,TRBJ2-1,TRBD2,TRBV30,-,CAWSAVPLAGGEQFF,TGTGCCTGGAGTGCCGTTCCTTTAGCGGGAGGTGAGCAGTTCTTC
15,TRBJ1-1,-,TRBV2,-,CASSPRPVGNTEAFF,TGTGCCAGCAGTCCCCGACCCGTGGGCAACACTGAAGCTTTCTTT
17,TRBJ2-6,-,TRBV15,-,CATSRRRQVSGANVLTF,TGTGCCACCAGCAGACGTAGACAGGTCTCTGGGGCCAACGTCCTGACTTTC
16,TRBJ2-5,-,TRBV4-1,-,CASSQGSIRAQETQYF,TGCGCCAGCAGCCAAGGGTCGATTAGGGCGCAAGAGACCCAGTACTTC
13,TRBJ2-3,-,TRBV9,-,CASSAGATDTQYF,TGTGCCAGCAGCGCCGGGGCCACAGATACGCAGTATTTT
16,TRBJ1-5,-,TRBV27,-,CASSFTGTRSNQPQHF,TGTGCCAGCAGTTTCACCGGGACACGAAGCAATCAGCCCCAGCATTTT
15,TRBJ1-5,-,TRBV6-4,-,CASSDWQPPNQPQHF,TGTGCCAGCAGTGACTGGCAGCCTCCCAATCAGCCCCAGCATTTT
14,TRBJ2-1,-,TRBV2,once,CASSEDGLNNEQFF,TGTGCCAGCAGTGAGGATGGCTTAAACAATGAGCAGTTCTTC
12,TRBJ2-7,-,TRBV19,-,CAAGDSVYEQYF,TGTGCCGCGGGGGACAGCGTCTACGAGCAGTACTTC
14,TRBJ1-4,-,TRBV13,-,CASSLGQEGEKLFF,TGTGCCAGCAGCTTGGGCCAGGAGGGGGAAAAACTGTTTTTT
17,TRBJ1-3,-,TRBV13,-,CASSSYRAPGTGNTIYF,TGTGCCAGCAGCTCCTACAGGGCGCCGGGGACTGGAAACACCATATATTTT
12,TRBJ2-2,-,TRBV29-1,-,CSVDLGAGELFF,TGCAGCGTGGACCTAGGGGCCGGGGAGCTGTTTTTT